This T cell receptor (beta chain) was retrieved from a study of control samples from healthy donors and cancer patients. Here immunoSEQ multiplex PCR was the method, and the copy in TCRdb shows in-frame clones only, minus some. This repertoire shows about 140,000 clones, about 90% found once; its top ten account for approximately 7%. The CDR3 is 15 residues long. The V and J ends lost 8 bases and 3 bases respectively, with 14 bases between them. Germline V gives CDR1 LNHDA, CDR2 SQIVND (reference sequence). The chain has TRBV19 and TRBJ1-6; TRBD1 might be the D (5 bases). The source material was blood. The sequence came from a man younger than 35 in good health. CDR3 coding DNA: TGTGCCAGTCAGGGAGCGGCTCTCTATAATTCACCCCTCCACTTT. As protein: CASQGAALYNSPLHF.